The 6 T cell receptor beta chains presented below share a single source sample, sequenced in a study of T-cell reconstitution after alpha-beta-depleted transplantation in children. The TCRbeta library was prepared with unique molecular identifiers. TCRdb ran MiXCR on the PCR reads and lists one entry per CDR3 protein. The sample lists over 400,000 distinct CDR3 sequences, approximately 41% seen once, with under 30% in the top ten. Here the sequenced sample was PBMCs, taken before TCRalphabeta/CD19-depleted stem cell transplant. These receptors were taken from a girl under 10 years old with aplastic anemia, due to receive a stem cell transplant.

At least ten counts were recorded for this clonotype. The chain employs TRBV7-9 and TRBJ2-1; a weak D match, TRBD2 (7 bases). This CDR3 contains 14 residues. Germline V gene sequence: CDR1 SEHNR, CDR2 FQNEAQ (reference sequence). V was cut by 4 bases and J by 10 bases, with 17 bases left in between. The CDR3 DNA reads TGTGCCAGCAGCTCCTACTCGGGGGGCCAAGAGCAGTTCTTC. Translated: CASSSYSGGQEQFF.

This clonotype was recorded only once. The chain uses TRBV6-2 or TRBV6-3 and TRBJ1-1; TRBD1 matches 7 bases. J was trimmed by 5 bases and V by 4 bases; bases with no gene match: 10. Germline V gene lookup returns CDR1 MNHEY and CDR2 SVGEGT. The CDR3 has 15 residues. CDR3 sequence (DNA): TGTGCCAGCAGTTCCGCCGCGACAGGGTGGACTGAAGCTTTCTTT. This gives the protein CASSSAATGWTEAFF.

V usage is TRBV6-5 and J usage is TRBJ1-2; the match to TRBD1 covers 7 bases. Germline V gives CDR1 MNHEY, CDR2 SVGAGI. The CDR3 is 14 amino acids. V lost 2 bases and J lost 2; bases outside the gene matches: 2. CDR3 in DNA: TGTGCCAGCAGTTACCGACAGGGAAACTATGGCTACACCTTC. The encoded protein is CASSYRQGNYGYTF.

The V call is TRBV28, the J call TRBJ2-7; 14 bases are shared with TRBD2. Germline CDR1 and CDR2: MDHEN and SYDVKM. The CDR3 is 18 amino acids. V was pared by 6 bases and J by 3 bases, with 13 bases of the junction left unmatched. The CDR3 here is CASRGYRTSGRYGYEQYF. CDR3 DNA sequence: TGTGCCAGCAGGGGGTACCGGACTAGCGGGAGGTACGGCTACGAGCAGTACTTC.

In this sample, this clonotype turned up a few times. V usage is TRBV10-3 and J usage is TRBJ2-7; D is tentatively TRBD1 or TRBD2 (5 bases each). V lost 0 bases and J lost 3, with 9 bases in between. The V gene's germline CDR1 is ENHRY and CDR2 SYGVKD. The length of the CDR3 is 14 residues. Written as DNA, the CDR3 is TGTGCCATCAGTGAGTCGGGGACCGGCTACGAGCAGTACTTC. Protein product: CAISESGTGYEQYF.

This clonotype has a handful of counts. The rearrangement joins TRBV5-1 to TRBJ1-2; D gene ambiguous. Per the germline V gene, CDR1 is SGHRS and CDR2 is YFSETQ. V gave up 4 bases and J gave up 4 bases, with 14 bases separating them. CDR3 size: 14 residues. CDR3 sequence reads: CASSRNSDGYGYTF. Here the CDR3 DNA reads TGCGCCAGCAGCCGTAACTCGGACGGCTATGGCTACACCTTC.